One sample yielded the 23 T cell receptor beta chains listed below, sequenced in a study of molecular identifiers for immune sequencing clone quantification. TCRdb ran MiXCR on the PCR reads and lists one entry per CDR3 protein. Here the sample spans 62,000 or so distinct CDR3 sequences, 15% to 20% being singletons. The sample comprised naive CD8+ T cells from blood, with Jurkat cell RNA spiked in. Subset: FACS-sorted CD8+CD4-CCR7+CD45RA+ naive T cells. Source of these receptors: a human donor in good health. Some libraries in this study had Jurkat cell RNA spiked in.

Regarding this clonotype: A read error may explain this, as a much larger clone is one base away. This chain links TRBV19 with TRBJ2-7, with 9 bases lining up with TRBD2. CDR1 LNHDA and CDR2 SQIVND come from the germline V gene (reference sequence). V was clipped by 1 base and J by 5 bases; unmatched bases: 9. The length of the CDR3 is 16 residues. The CDR3 here is CASSIGLAGTGHEQYF. CDR3 in DNA: TGTGCCAGTAGTATAGGGCTAGCGGGAACGGGCCACGAGCAGTACTTC.

This clonotype was seen repeatedly, ten times or more. This chain links TRBV11-3 with TRBJ1-4, with 9 bases that match TRBD1. CDR1 and CDR2 from the germline V gene are SGHNT and YENEEA. Trimming took 1 base from V and 12 from J; bases not matched to a gene: 9. This CDR3 spans 15 amino acids. The CDR3 reads CASSLARGGQGELFF. The CDR3 DNA is TGTGCCAGCAGCTTAGCACGCGGGGGACAGGGAGAACTGTTTTTT.

There are many counts of this clonotype. The gene calls are TRBV4-2 and TRBJ1-1; D unresolved. CDR3 length: 15 residues. V lost 0 bases to trimming and J lost 1 base, with 9 bases between them. Germline assignment: CDR1 LGHNA and CDR2 YNFKEQ. The CDR3 reads CASSQDWPTNTEAFF. The DNA for the CDR3 is TGTGCCAGCAGCCAAGATTGGCCTACGAACACTGAAGCTTTCTTT.

As for this clonotype: Being one base from a much bigger clone, this may be a read error. V gene TRBV20-1 combines with J gene TRBJ2-1, with 8 bases lining up with TRBD2. This CDR3 contains 18 residues. Trimming cost V 0 bases and J 7 bases; bases outside gene matches: 17. The germline V gene has CDR1 DFQATT and CDR2 SNEGSKA (reference sequence). CDR3 amino acids: CSARDLTYRAGVWNEQFF. The CDR3 nucleotides are TGCAGTGCTAGAGATTTAACGTATCGAGCGGGAGTTTGGAATGAGCAGTTCTTC.

On this clonotype itself: A read error is possible here, since a much larger clone lies one base away. The chain joins TRBV30 to TRBJ2-7, with TRBD2 matching over 9 bases. The V segment lost 2 bases and the J segment 5 bases; nucleotides outside the gene matches: 7. The germline gives CDR1 GTSNPN, CDR2 SVGIG (reference sequence). This CDR3 is 14 amino acids long. The DNA for the CDR3 is TGTGCCTGGAGTTCGCTAGCGGGGTTCCACGAGCAGTACTTC. Translation gives CAWSSLAGFHEQYF.

The table lists this clonotype with a few counts. J is TRBJ2-5 and V is TRBV11-2, with D possibly being TRBD1 (6 bases). CDR1 is SGHAT, CDR2 FQNNGV, per germline. Trimming shortened V by 4 bases and J by 3 bases, and 12 bases separated the two germline ends. The CDR3 spans 14 residues. CDR3 amino acids: CASSSYRVEETQYF. Here the CDR3 DNA reads TGTGCCAGCAGCTCATACAGGGTGGAAGAGACCCAGTACTTC.

This clonotype was observed a handful of times. The CDR3 here is CSVEPTSGLTYNEQFF. DNA of the CDR3: TGCAGCGTTGAACCTACTAGCGGACTTACCTACAATGAGCAGTTCTTC. The J gene is TRBJ2-1, the V gene TRBV29-1, with TRBD2 matching over 8 bases. Germline V gene sequence: CDR1 SQVTM, CDR2 ANQGSEA. The CDR3 consists of 16 residues. V gave up 2 bases and J gave up 2 bases; unmatched junction bases: 8.

The V call is TRBV27, the J call TRBJ2-7; 7 nucleotides match TRBD1. Unmatched junction bases numbered 9, after V lost 4 bases and J lost 0 bases. Germline lookup yields CDR1 MNHEY and CDR2 SMNVEV (reference sequence). The CDR3 contains 16 residues. The CDR3 DNA sequence: TGTGCCAGCAGTTCCCCCAACAGGGGACCCTCCTACGAGCAGTACTTC. It encodes CASSSPNRGPSYEQYF.

This clonotype was recorded at least ten times. The rearrangement joins TRBV25-1 to TRBJ1-1; possibly TRBD1 for D (5 bases). V lost 8 bases, J lost 4 bases, and 14 bases lay in between. Germline V gene sequence: CDR1 MGHDK, CDR2 SYGVNS. The CDR3 consists of 13 residues. The CDR3 loop is CASRAGGITEAFF. The CDR3 DNA follows: TGTGCCAGCCGTGCCGGGGGAATCACTGAAGCTTTCTTT.

This clonotype turned up a few times. A much larger clone sits a single nucleotide away, making a read error possible. J is TRBJ1-5 and V is TRBV4-2, with D maybe TRBD1 (6 bases). Germline V CDR1 and CDR2: LGHNA, YNFKEQ. CDR3 length equals 15 residues. The CDR3 DNA reads TGTGCCAGCAGCCAAGATTGGGGGGCCCATCAGCCCCCGCATTTT. Encoded protein: CASSQDWGAHQPPHF.

As for this clonotype: An end of the junction differs from the germline gene, which may be a read error. This chain connects TRBV6-6 to TRBJ1-1; no definite D call. Germline assignment: CDR1 MNHNY and CDR2 SVGAGI (reference sequence). CDR3 size: 11 residues. The CDR3 sequence: CTSSESTEAFF. In DNA, the CDR3 is TGTACCAGCAGTGAGAGCACTGAAGCTTTCTTT.

This clonotype was counted at least ten times. V and J are TRBV6-5 and TRBJ2-1, with 11 bases matching TRBD2. The junction had 8 bases not matched to a gene; V was cut back by 1 base and J by 6 bases. Germline CDR1 and CDR2: MNHEY and SVGAGI. This CDR3 has 17 amino acids. CDR3 region: CASSYFPTSGAPNEQFF. The CDR3 DNA is TGTGCCAGCAGTTACTTCCCGACTAGCGGGGCCCCCAATGAGCAGTTCTTC.

V is TRBV29-1 and J is TRBJ1-2; unclear D gene. The CDR3 length is 12 residues. Germline loops: CDR1 SQVTM, CDR2 ANQGSEA. V was pared by 4 bases and J by 5 bases, with 11 bases between. CDR3 sequence: CSVGAGPYGYTF. DNA for the CDR3: TGCAGCGTTGGAGCTGGGCCGTATGGCTACACCTTC.

The sample holds a few counts of this clonotype. The rearrangement joins TRBV27 to TRBJ1-1; D unclear. The germline V and J ends were trimmed by 5 bases and 2 bases, with 12 bases remaining between them. The CDR3 loop spans 14 amino acids. Germline CDR1 MNHEY, CDR2 SMNVEV (reference sequence). CDR3 in amino acids: CASSLKGRNTEAFF. The CDR3, as DNA: TGTGCCAGCAGTCTAAAAGGGAGAAACACTGAAGCTTTCTTT.

Turning to this clonotype: A much larger clone lies a single base off, so this may be a read error. Without the conserved terminal phenylalanine or tryptophan, this CDR3 likely stems from a read error. This CDR3 reads CATSGTVNEQFS. CDR3 bases: TGTGCCACTTCCGGGACTGTCAATGAGCAGTTCTCC. The V call is TRBV24-1, the J call TRBJ2-1, with D possibly being TRBD2 (6 bases). The V gene lost 10 bases and the J gene lost 6 bases, with 12 bases spanning the gap. This CDR3 has 12 residues. Germline V gene sequence: CDR1 KGHDR, CDR2 SFDVKD.

This clonotype occurred many times. The V gene is TRBV4-1, the J gene TRBJ2-7; D is uncertain. Trimming cost V 1 base and J 1 base, with 5 bases left between them. CDR3 length: 13 residues. Germline-derived CDR1 and CDR2 are MGHRA and YSYEKL. CDR3 sequence: CASSQGMSYEQYF. Written as DNA, the CDR3 is TGCGCCAGCAGCCAAGGGATGTCCTACGAGCAGTACTTC.

This clonotype has ten or more counts. The chain recombines TRBV30 with TRBJ1-4; no clear D gene. Per germline, CDR1 GTSNPN and CDR2 SVGIG (reference sequence). The CDR3 runs 14 residues. Trimming took 0 bases from V and 12 from J, leaving 17 bases between them. The CDR3 region is CAWSVYLAARELFF. As DNA, the CDR3 is TGTGCCTGGAGTGTATACCTAGCCGCGAGGGAACTGTTTTTT.

In its sample, this clonotype was seen many times. This chain links TRBV28 with TRBJ2-3, with a tentative D call TRBD2 (6 bases). Germline-derived CDR1 and CDR2 are MDHEN and SYDVKM. Trimming removed 6 bases from V and 2 bases from J, with 18 bases in between. The CDR3 extends over 16 amino acids. The CDR3 nucleotides read TGTGCCAGCAGCCCACTAGCTGGTAGCGACACAGATACGCAGTATTTT. Its translation: CASSPLAGSDTDTQYF.

In this sample, this clonotype turned up once. This sequence may be a read error, since a much larger clone differs from it by one base. This CDR3 reads CAIRAGAPDTQYF. The CDR3 bases are TGTGCCATCAGGGCGGGAGCCCCAGATACGCAGTATTTT. J is TRBJ2-3 and V is TRBV24-1; 7 nucleotides match TRBD2. Looked up from germline, CDR1 is KGHDR and CDR2 is SFDVKD. This CDR3 contains 13 residues. Losses at the gene ends were 11 bases for V and 4 bases for J; bases not matched to a gene: 8.

Notes on this clonotype: A read error may explain this, as a much larger clone is one base away. V and J are TRBV27 and TRBJ1-1; maybe TRBD1 (5 bases). CDR1 is MNHEY, CDR2 SMNVEV, per germline (reference sequence). The CDR3 covers 14 residues. Here the CDR3 reads CASSWTRVNTEALF. CDR3 in DNA: TGTGCCAGCAGTTGGACCAGGGTTAACACTGAAGCTCTCTTT.

This clonotype was recorded at least ten times. The chain is built from TRBV20-1 and TRBJ2-7; 7 bases are a match to TRBD2. This CDR3 contains 13 residues. The junction had 6 bases not matched to a gene; V was cut back by 3 bases and J by 4 bases. In germline, CDR1 is DFQATT, CDR2 SNEGSKA (reference sequence). CDR3 in amino acids: CSARMPSGYEQYF. For the CDR3, the DNA is TGCAGTGCTAGGATGCCTAGCGGATACGAGCAGTACTTC.

This clonotype was counted a few times. This chain joins TRBV5-6 and TRBJ2-1; no firm D call. The CDR3 has 13 amino acids. Per the germline V gene, CDR1 is SGHDT and CDR2 is YYEEEE. V lost 6 bases, J lost 4 bases, and 11 bases lay in between. The CDR3 DNA reads as TGTGCCAGCACCCCGTGGGGTTACAATGAGCAGTTCTTC. Its protein product is CASTPWGYNEQFF.

The CDR3 sequence is CASSTAPQGYEQYF. In DNA form, the CDR3 reads TGTGCCAGTAGCACCGCCCCCCAGGGCTACGAGCAGTACTTC. This chain uses TRBV19 with TRBJ2-7, with a weak D call TRBD1 (5 bases). This CDR3 comprises 14 residues. CDR1 LNHDA and CDR2 SQIVND come from the germline V gene (reference sequence). V was trimmed by 6 bases and J by 3 bases, leaving 15 bases between them.